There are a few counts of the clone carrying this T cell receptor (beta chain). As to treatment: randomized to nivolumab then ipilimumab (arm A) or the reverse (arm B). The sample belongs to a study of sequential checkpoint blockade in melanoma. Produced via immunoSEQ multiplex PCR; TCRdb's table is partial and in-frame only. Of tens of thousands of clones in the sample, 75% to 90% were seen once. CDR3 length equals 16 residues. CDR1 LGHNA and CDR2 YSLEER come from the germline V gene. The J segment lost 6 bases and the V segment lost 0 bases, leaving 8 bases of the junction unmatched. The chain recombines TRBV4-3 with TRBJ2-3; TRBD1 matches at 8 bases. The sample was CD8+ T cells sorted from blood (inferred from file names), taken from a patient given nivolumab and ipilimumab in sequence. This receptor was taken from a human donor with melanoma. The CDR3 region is CASSQDRGRGPDTQYF. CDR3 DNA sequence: TGCGCCAGCAGCCAAGATCGGGGCAGGGGGCCGGATACGCAGTATTTT.